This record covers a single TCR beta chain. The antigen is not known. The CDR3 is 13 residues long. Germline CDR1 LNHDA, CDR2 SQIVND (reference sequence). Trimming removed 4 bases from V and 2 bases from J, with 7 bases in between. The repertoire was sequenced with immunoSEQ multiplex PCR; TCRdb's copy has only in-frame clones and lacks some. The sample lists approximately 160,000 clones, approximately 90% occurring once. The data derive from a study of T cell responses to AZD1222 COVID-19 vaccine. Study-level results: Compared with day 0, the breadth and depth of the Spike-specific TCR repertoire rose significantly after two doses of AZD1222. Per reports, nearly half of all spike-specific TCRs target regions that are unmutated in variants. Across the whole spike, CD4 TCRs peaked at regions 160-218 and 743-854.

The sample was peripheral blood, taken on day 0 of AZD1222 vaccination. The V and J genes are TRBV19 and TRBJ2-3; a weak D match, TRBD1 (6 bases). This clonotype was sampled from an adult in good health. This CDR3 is CASSTGVTDTQYF. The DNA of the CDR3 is TGTGCCAGTAGTACAGGGGTCACAGATACGCAGTATTTT.